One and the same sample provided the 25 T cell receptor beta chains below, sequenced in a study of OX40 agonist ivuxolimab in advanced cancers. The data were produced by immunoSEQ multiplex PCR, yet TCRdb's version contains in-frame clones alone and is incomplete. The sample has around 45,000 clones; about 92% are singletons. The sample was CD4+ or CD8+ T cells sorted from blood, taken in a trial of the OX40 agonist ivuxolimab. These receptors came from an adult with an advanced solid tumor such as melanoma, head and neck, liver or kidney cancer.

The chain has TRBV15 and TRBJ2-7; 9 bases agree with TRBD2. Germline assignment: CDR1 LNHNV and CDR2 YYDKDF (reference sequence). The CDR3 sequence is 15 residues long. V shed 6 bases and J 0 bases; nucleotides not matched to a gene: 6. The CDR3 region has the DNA TGTGCCACCAGTCCTAGCGGGGCCAGCTCCTACGAGCAGTACGTC. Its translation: CATSPSGASSYEQYV.

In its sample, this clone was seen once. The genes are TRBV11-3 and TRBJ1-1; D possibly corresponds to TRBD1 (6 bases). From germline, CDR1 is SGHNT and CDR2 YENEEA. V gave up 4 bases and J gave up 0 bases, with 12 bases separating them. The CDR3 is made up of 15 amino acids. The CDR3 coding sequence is TGTGCCAGCAGCTCTGGGGGGGCGGTGAACACTGAAGCTTTCTTT. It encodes CASSSGGAVNTEAFF.

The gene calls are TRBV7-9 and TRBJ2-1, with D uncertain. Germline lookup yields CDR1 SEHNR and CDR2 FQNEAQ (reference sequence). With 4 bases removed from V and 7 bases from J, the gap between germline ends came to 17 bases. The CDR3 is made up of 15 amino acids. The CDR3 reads CASSSPWSERNEQFF. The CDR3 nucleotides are TGTGCCAGCAGCTCCCCATGGAGCGAACGAAATGAGCAGTTCTTC.

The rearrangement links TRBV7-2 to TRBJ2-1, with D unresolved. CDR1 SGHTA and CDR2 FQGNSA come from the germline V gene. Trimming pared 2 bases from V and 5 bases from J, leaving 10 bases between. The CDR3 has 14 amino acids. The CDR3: CASSLIGHDNEQFF. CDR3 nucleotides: TGTGCCAGCAGCTTAATTGGGCATGACAATGAGCAGTTCTTC. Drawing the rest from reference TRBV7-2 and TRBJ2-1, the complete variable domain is GAGVSQSPSNKVTEKGKDVELRCDPISGHTALYWYRQSLGQGLEFLIYFQGNSAPDKSGLPSDRFSAERTGGSVSTLTIQRTQQEDSAVYLCASSLIGHDNEQFFGPGTRLTVL.

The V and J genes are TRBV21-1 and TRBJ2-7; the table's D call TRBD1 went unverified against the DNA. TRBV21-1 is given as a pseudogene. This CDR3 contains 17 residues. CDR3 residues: CASKGGFARVPRYEQYF. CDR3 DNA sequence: TGTGCCAGCAAAGGGGGTTTCGCCAGGGTTCCTCGCTACGAGCAGTACTTC.

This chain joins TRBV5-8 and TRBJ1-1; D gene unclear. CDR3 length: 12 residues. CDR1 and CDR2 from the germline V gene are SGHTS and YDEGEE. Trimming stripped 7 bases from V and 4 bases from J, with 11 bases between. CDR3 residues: CASLKLSTEAFF. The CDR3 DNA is TGTGCCAGCTTAAAATTGAGCACTGAAGCTTTCTTT.

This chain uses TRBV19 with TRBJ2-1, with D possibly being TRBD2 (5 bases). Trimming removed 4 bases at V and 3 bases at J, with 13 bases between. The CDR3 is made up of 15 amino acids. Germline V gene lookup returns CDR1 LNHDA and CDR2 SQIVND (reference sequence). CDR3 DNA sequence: TGTGCCAGTAGTACGAGTCGGGGTTTCTACAATGAGCAGTTCTTC. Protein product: CASSTSRGFYNEQFF.

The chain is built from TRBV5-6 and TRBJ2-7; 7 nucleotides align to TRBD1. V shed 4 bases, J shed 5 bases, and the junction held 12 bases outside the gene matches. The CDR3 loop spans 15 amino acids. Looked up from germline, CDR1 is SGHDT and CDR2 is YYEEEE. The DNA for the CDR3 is TGTGCCAGCAGCCCCACAGGGGACCCGTTCCACGAGCAGTACTTC. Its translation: CASSPTGDPFHEQYF.

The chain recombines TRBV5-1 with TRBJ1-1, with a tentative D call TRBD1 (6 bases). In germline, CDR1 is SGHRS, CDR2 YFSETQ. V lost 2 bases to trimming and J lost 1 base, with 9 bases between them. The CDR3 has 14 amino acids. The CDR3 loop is CASSFLQGNTEAFF. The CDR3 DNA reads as TGCGCCAGCAGCTTTCTACAGGGGAACACTGAAGCTTTCTTT.

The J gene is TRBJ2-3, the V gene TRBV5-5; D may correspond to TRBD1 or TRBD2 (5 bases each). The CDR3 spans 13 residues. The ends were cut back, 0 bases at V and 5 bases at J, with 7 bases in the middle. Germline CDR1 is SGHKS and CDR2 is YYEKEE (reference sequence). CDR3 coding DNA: TGTGCCAGCAGCTTGGGAGGGGTAGATACGCAGTATTTT. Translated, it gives CASSLGGVDTQYF.

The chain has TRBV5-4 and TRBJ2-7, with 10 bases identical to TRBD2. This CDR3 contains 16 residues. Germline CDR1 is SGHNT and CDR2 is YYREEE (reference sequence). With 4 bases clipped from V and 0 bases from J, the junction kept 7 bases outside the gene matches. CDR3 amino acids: CASSLGTSAFSYEQYF. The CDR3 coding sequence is TGTGCCAGCAGCCTGGGGACTAGCGCCTTCTCCTACGAGCAGTACTTC.

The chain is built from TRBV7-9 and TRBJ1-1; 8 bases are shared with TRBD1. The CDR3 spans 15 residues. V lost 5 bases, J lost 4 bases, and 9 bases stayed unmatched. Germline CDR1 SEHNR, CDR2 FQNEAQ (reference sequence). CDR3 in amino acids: CASSPQGAPFTEAFF. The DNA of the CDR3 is TGTGCCAGCAGCCCCCAGGGGGCACCTTTCACTGAAGCTTTCTTT.

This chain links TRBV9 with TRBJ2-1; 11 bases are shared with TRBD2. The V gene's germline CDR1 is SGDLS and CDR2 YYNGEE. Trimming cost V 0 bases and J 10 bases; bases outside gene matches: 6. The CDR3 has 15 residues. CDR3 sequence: CASSVEASGGREQFF. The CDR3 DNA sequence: TGTGCCAGCAGCGTAGAGGCTAGCGGGGGGCGGGAGCAGTTCTTC.

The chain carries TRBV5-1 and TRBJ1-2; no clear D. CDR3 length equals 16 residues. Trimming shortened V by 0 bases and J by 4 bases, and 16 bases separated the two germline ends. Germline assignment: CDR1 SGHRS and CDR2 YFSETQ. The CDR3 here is CASSLGPMVEGYGYTF. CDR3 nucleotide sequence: TGCGCCAGCAGCTTGGGCCCCATGGTTGAGGGCTATGGCTACACCTTC. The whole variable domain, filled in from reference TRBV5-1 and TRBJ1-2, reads KAGVTQTPRYLIKTRGQQVTLSCSPISGHRSVSWYQQTPGQGLQFLFEYFSETQRNKGNFPGRFSGRQFSNSRSEMNVSTLELGDSALYLCASSLGPMVEGYGYTFGSGTRLTVV.

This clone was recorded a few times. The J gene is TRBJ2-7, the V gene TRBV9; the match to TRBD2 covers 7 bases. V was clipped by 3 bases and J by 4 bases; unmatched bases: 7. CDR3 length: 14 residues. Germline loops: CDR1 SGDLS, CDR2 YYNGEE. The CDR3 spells CASSGGGKGYEQYF. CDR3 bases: TGTGCCAGCAGCGGGGGAGGGAAGGGGTACGAGCAGTACTTC.

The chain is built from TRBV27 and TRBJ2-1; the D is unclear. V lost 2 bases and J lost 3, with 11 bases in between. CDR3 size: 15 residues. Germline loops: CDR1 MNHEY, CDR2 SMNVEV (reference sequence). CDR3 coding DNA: TGTGCCAGCAGTTTAGTACAGAGATTCTACAATGAGCAGTTCTTC. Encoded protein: CASSLVQRFYNEQFF.

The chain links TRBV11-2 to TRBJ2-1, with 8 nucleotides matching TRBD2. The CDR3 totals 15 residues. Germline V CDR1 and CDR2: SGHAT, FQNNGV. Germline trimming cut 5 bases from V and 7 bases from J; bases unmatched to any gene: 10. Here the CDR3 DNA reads TGTGCCAGCAGCCGTCCGGGGGGGGCCATGAATGAGCAGTTCTTC. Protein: CASSRPGGAMNEQFF. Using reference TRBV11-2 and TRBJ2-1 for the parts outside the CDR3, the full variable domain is EAGVAQSPRYKIIEKRQSVAFWCNPISGHATLYWYQQILGQGPKLLIQFQNNGVVDDSQLPKDRFSAERLKGVDSTLKIQPAKLEDSAVYLCASSRPGGAMNEQFFGPGTRLTVL.

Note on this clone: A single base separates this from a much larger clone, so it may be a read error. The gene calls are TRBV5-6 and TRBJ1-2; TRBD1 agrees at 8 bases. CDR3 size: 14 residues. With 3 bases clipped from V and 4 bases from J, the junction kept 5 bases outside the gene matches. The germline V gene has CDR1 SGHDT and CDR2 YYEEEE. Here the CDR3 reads CASSSDREGYGYTF. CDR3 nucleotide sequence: TGTGCCAGCAGCTCGGACAGGGAGGGCTATGGCTACACCTTC.

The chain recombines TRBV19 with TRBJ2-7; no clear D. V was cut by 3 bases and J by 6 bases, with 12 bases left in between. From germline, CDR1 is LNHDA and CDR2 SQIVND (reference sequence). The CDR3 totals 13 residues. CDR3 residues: CASSIEARSEQYF. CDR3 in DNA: TGTGCCAGTAGTATTGAGGCTAGAAGCGAGCAGTACTTC. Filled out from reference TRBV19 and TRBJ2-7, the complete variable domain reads DGGITQSPKYLFRKEGQNVTLSCEQNLNHDAMYWYRQDPGQGLRLIYYSQIVNDFQKGDIAEGYSVSREKKESFPLTVTSAQKNPTAFYLCASSIEARSEQYFGPGTRLTVT.

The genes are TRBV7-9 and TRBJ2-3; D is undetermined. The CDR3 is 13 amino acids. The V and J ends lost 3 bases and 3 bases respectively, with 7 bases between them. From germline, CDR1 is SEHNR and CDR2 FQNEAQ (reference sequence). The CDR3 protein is CASSFLMTDTQYF. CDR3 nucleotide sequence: TGTGCCAGCAGCTTTTTGATGACAGATACGCAGTATTTT.

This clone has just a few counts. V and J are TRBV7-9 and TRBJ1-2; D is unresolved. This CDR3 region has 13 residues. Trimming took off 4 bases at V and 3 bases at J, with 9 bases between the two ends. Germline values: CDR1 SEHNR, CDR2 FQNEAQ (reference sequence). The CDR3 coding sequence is TGTGCCAGCAGCTCGGGGTCAGACTATGGCTACACCTTC. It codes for CASSSGSDYGYTF.

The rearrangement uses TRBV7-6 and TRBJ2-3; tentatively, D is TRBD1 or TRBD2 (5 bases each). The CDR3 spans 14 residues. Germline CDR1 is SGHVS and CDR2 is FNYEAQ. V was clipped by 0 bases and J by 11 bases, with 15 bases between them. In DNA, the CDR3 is TGTGCCAGCAGCTTAGCGGGGGATGGGTTGCTGCAGTATTTT. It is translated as CASSLAGDGLLQYF.

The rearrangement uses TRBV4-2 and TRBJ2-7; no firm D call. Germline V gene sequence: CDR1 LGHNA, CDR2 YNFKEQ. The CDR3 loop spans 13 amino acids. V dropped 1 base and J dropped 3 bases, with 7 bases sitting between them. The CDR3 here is CASSQGSGYEQYV. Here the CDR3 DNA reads TGTGCCAGCAGCCAAGGTTCCGGCTACGAGCAGTACGTC.

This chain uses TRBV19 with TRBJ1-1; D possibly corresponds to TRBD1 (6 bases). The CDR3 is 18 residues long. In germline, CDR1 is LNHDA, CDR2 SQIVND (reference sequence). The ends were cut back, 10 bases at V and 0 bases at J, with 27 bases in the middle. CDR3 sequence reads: CATADGPGHPDLNTEAFF. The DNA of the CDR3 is TGTGCCACCGCCGACGGACCGGGACATCCTGATTTGAACACTGAAGCTTTCTTT.

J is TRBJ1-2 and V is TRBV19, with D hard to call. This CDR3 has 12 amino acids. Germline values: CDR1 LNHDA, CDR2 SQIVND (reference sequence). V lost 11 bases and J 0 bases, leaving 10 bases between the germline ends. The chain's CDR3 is CAGSTANYGYTF. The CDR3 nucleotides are TGTGCCGGGTCCACTGCTAACTATGGCTACACCTTC.